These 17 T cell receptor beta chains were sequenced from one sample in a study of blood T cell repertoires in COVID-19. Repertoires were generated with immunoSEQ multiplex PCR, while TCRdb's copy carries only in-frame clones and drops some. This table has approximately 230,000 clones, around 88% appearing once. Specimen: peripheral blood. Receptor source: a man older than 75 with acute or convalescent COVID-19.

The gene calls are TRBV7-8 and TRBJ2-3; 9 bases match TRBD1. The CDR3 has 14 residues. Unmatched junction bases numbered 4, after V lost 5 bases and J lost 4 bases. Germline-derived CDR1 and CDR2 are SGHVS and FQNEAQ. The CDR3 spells CASSRRTGADTQYF. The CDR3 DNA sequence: TGTGCCAGCAGCAGAAGGACAGGGGCAGATACGCAGTATTTT.

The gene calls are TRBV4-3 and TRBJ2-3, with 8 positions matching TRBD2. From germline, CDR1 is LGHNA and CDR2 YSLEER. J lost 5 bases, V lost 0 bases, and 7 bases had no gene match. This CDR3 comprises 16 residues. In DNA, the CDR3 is TGCGCCAGCAGCCAAGAGGGGCGAGCGGGAGTAGATACGCAGTATTTT. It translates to CASSQEGRAGVDTQYF.

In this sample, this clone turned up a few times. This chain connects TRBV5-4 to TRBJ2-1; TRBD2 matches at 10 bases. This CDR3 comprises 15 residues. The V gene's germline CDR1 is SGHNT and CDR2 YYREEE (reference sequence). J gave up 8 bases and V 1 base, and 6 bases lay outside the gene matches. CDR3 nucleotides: TGTGCCAGCAGCTTGTATCTAGCGGGAGATGATGAGCAGTTCTTC. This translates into CASSLYLAGDDEQFF.

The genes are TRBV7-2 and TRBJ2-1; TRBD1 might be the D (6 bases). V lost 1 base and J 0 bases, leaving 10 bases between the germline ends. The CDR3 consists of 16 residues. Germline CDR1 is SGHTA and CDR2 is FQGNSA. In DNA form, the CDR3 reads TGTGCCAGCAGCTTAGGTCGAGGGGGCTCCTACAATGAGCAGTTCTTC. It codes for CASSLGRGGSYNEQFF.

The CDR3 nucleotides read TGTGCCAGCAGCTTAGGGACAGGACCTATCTATGGCTACACCTTC. It is translated as CASSLGTGPIYGYTF. The chain joins TRBV7-9 to TRBJ1-2, with 7 nucleotides matching TRBD1. V shed 1 base and J 4 bases; nucleotides not matched to a gene: 6. CDR3 length: 15 amino acids. CDR1 and CDR2 (germline): SEHNR, FQNEAQ (reference sequence).

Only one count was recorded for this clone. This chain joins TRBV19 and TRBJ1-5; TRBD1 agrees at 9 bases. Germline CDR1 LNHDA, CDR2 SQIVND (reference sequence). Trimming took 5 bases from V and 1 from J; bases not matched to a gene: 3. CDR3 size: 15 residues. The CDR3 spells CASSFDRGSNQPQHF. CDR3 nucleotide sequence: TGTGCCAGTAGTTTTGACAGGGGGAGCAATCAGCCCCAGCATTTT.

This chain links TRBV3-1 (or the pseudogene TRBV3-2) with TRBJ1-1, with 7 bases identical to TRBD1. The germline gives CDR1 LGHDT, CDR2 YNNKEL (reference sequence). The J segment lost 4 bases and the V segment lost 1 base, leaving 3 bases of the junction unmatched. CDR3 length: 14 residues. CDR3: CASSQAGGGTEAFF. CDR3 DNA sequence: TGTGCCAGCAGCCAAGCAGGGGGAGGCACTGAAGCTTTCTTT.

CDR3 DNA: TGTGCCAGCAGTGGATCCGGGACAGGGGGCACCGGGGAGCTGTTTTTT. Protein product: CASSGSGTGGTGELFF. This chain connects TRBV2 to TRBJ2-2, with 11 positions matching TRBD1. The CDR3 length is 16 residues. V shed 4 bases and J 4 bases; nucleotides not matched to a gene: 5. Germline-derived CDR1 and CDR2 are SNHLY and FYNNEI.

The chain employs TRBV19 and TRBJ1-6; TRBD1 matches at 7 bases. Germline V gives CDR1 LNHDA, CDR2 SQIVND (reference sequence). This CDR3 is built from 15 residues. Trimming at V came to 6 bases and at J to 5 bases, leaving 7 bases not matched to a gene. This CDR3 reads CASRLTGRDNSPLHF. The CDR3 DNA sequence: TGTGCCAGTAGGTTGACAGGGCGAGATAATTCACCCCTCCACTTT.

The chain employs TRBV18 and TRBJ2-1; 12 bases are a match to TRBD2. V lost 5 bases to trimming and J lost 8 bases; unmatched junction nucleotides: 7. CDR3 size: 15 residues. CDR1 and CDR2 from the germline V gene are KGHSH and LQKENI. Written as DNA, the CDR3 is TGTGCCAGCTCATCCGGCGGACTAGCGGGATATGAGCAGTTCTTC. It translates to CASSSGGLAGYEQFF.

The CDR3 spells CASSLGTGHGNTIYF. The CDR3 nucleotides are TGTGCCAGCAGCTTGGGGACAGGGCATGGAAACACCATATATTTT. This sequence joins TRBV5-4 and TRBJ1-3; the match to TRBD1 covers 8 bases. Trimming at V came to 0 bases and at J to 3 bases, leaving 2 bases not matched to a gene. The CDR3 loop spans 15 amino acids. Germline V gives CDR1 SGHNT, CDR2 YYREEE (reference sequence).

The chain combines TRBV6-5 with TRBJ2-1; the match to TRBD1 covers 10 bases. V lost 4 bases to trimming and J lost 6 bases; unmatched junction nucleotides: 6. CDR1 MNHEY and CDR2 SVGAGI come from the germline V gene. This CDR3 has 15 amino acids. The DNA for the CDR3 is TGTGCCAGCAGTTTTTACCGGGACAGGGGCAATGAGCAGTTCTTC. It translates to CASSFYRDRGNEQFF.

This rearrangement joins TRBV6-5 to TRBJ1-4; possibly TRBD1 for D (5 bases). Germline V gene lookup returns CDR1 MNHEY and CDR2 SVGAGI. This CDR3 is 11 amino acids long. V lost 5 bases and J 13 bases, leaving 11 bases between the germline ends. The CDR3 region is CASSQGLRLFF. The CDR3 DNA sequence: TGTGCCAGCAGTCAGGGACTCAGACTGTTTTTT.

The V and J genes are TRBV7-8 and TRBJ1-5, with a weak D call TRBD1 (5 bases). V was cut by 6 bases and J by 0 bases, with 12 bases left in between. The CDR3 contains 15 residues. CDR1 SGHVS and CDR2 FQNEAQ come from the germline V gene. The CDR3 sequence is CASRSDSLSNQPQHF. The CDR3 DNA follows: TGTGCCAGCAGATCAGACAGTCTTAGCAATCAGCCCCAGCATTTT. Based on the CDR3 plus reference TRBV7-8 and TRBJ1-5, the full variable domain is GAGVSQSPRYKVAKRGQDVALRCDPISGHVSLFWYQQALGQGPEFLTYFQNEAQLDKSGLPSDRFFAERPEGSVSTLKIQRTQQEDSAVYLCASRSDSLSNQPQHFGDGTRLSIL.

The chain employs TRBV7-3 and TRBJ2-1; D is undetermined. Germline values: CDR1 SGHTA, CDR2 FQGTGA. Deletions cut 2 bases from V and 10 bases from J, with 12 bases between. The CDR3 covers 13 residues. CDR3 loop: CASSLGQKTEQFF. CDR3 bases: TGTGCCAGCAGCTTAGGGCAGAAGACCGAGCAGTTCTTC.

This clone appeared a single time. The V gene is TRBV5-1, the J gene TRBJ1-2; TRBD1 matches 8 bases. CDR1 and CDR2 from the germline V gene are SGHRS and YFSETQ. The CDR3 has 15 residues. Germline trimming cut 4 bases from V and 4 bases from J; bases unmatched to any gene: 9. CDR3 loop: CASSLDRGVFYGYTF. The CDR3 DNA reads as TGCGCCAGCAGCCTCGACAGGGGTGTCTTCTATGGCTACACCTTC.

Written as DNA, the CDR3 is TGTGCCAGCTCACCACCGGTCAGGGAAGGCTACACCTTC. It encodes CASSPPVREGYTF. The J gene is TRBJ1-2, the V gene TRBV18; TRBD1 is a possible D gene (5 bases). The CDR3 consists of 13 residues. Trimming took off 0 bases at V and 8 bases at J, with 10 bases between the two ends. Germline assignment: CDR1 KGHSH and CDR2 LQKENI.